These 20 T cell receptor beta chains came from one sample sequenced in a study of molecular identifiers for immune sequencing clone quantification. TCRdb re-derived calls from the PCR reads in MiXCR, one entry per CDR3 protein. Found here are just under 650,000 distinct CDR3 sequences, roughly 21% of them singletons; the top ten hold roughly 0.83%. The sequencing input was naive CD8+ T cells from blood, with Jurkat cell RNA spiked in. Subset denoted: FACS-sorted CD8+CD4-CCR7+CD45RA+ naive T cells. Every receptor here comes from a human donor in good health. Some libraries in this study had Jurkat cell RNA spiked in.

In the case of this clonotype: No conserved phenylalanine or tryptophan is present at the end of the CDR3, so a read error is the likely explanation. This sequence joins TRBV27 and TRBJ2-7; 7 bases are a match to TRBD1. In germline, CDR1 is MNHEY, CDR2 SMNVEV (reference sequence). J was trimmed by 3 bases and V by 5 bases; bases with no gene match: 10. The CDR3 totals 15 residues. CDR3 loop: CASSHPRQGDYEQYL. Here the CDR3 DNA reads TGTGCCAGCAGTCATCCTCGACAGGGTGACTACGAGCAGTACTTA.

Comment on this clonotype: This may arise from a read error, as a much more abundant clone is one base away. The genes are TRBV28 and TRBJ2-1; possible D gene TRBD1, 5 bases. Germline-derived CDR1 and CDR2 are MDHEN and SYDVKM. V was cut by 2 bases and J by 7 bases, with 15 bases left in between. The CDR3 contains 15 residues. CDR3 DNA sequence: TGTGCCAGCAGTTTAGGTAGGGGCTATCGGAATGAGCAGTTCTTC. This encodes CASSLGRGYRNEQFF.

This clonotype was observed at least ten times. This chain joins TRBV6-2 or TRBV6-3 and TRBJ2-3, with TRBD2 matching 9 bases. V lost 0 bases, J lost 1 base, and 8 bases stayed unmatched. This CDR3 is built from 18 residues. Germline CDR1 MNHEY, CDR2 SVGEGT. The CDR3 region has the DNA TGTGCCAGCAGTTACTCGAGTAGTTGGACTAGCGGCACAGATACGCAGTATTTT. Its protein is CASSYSSSWTSGTDTQYF.

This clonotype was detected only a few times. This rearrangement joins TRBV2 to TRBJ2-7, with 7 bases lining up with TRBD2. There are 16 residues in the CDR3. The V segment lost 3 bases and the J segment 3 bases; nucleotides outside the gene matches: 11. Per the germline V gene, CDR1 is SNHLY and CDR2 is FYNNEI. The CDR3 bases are TGTGCCAGCAGTGAGTTGTTTTCTAGCGGAGACTACGAGCAGTACTTC. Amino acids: CASSELFSSGDYEQYF.

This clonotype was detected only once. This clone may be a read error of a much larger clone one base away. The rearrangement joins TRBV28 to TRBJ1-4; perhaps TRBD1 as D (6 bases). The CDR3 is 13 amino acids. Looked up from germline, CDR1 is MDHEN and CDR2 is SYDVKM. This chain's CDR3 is CASRQGLGERLFF. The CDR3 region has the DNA TGTGCCAGCAGACAGGGTTTAGGGGAAAGACTGTTTTTT.

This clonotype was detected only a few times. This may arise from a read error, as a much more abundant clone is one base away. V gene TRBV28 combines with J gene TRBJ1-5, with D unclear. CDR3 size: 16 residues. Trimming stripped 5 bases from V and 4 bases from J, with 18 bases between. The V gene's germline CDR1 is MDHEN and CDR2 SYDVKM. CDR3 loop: CASSPEGLGVNQPQHF. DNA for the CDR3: TGTGCCAGCAGTCCCGAGGGCCTAGGAGTAAATCAGCCCCAGCATTTT.

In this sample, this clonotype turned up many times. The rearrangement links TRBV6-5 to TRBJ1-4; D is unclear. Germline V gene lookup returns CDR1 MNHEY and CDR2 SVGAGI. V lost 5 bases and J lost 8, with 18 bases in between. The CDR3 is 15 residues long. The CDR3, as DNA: TGTGCCAGCAGTCTAGGGTCTCCCGCGCCAGAAAAACTGTTTTTT. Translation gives CASSLGSPAPEKLFF.

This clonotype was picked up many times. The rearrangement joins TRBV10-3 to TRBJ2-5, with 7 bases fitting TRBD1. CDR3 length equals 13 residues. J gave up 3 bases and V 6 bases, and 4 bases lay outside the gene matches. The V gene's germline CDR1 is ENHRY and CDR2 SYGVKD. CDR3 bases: TGTGCCATCAGGGGGGACAGTAAAGAGACCCAGTACTTC. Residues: CAIRGDSKETQYF.

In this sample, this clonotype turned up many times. DNA for the CDR3: TGTGCCAGCAGTTTGGGGCTAGCGGGTCGAACAGATACGCAGTATTTT. Translated: CASSLGLAGRTDTQYF. The rearrangement links TRBV5-3 to TRBJ2-3, with 8 bases aligning to TRBD2. TRBV5-3 is noted as an ORF with a role that remains uncertain. CDR3 length equals 16 residues. J was trimmed by 3 bases and V by 8 bases; bases with no gene match: 14.

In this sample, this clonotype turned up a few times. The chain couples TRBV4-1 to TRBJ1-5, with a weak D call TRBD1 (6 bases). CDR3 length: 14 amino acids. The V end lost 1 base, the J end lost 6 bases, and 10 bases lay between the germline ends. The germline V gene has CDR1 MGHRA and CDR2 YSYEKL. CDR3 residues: CASSQGQDRQPQHF. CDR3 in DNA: TGCGCCAGCAGCCAAGGACAGGACCGTCAGCCCCAGCATTTT.

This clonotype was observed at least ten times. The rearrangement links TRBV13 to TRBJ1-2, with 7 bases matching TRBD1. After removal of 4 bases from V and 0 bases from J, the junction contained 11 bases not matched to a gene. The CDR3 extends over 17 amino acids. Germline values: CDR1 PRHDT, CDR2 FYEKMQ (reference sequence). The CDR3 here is CASSSTLGDSANYGYTF. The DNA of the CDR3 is TGTGCCAGCAGCTCTACACTGGGGGACAGCGCTAACTATGGCTACACCTTC.

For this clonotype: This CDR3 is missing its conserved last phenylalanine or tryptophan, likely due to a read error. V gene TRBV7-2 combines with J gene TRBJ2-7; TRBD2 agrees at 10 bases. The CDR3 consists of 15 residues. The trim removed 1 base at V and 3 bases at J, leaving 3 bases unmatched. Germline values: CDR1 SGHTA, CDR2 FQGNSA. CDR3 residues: CASSLGTSGIYEQYL. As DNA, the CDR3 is TGTGCCAGCAGCTTAGGGACTAGCGGAATCTACGAGCAGTACCTC.

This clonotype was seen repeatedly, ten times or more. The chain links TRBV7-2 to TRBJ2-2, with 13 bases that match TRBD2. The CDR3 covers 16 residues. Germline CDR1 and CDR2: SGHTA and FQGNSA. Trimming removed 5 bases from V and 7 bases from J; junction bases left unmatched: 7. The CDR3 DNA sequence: TGTGCCAGCAGCACGGGACTAGCGGGACCAAACGGGGAGCTGTTTTTT. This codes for CASSTGLAGPNGELFF.

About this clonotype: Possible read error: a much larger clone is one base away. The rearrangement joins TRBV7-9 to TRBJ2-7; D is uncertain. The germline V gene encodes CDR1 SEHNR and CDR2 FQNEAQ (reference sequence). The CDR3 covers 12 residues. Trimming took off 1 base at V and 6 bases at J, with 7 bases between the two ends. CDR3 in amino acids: CASSLGCSEQYF. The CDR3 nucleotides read TGTGCCAGCAGCTTAGGCTGTTCCGAGCAGTACTTC. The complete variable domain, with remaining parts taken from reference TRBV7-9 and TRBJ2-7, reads DTGVSQNPRHKITKRGQNVTFRCDPISEHNRLYWYRQTLGQGPEFLTYFQNEAQLEKSRLLSDRFSAERPKGSFSTLEIQRTEQGDSAMYLCASSLGCSEQYFGPGTRLTVT.

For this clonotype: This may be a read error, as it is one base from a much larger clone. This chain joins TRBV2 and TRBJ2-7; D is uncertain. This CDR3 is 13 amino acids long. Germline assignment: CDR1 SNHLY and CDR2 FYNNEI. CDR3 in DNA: TGTGCCAGCACCGAGAATAAATGGTACGAGCGGTACTTC. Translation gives CASTENKWYERYF. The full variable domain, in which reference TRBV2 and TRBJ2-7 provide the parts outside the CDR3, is EPEVTQTPSHQVTQMGQEVILRCVPISNHLYFYWYRQILGQKVEFLVSFYNNEISEKSEIFDDQFSVERPDGSNFTLKIRSTKLEDSAMYFCASTENKWYERYFGPGTRLTVT.

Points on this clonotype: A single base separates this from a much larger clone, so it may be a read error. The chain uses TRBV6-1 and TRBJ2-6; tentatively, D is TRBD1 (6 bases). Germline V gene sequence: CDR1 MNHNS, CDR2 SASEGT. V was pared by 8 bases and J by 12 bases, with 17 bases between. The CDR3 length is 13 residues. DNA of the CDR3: TGTGCCAGCGGGACCCGGGACACTCCCGTCCTGACTTTC. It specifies CASGTRDTPVLTF.

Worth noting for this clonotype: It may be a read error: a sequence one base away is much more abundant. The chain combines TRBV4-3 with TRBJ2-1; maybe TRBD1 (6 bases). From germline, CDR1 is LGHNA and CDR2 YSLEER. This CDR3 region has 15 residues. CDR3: CAGSLSQGIYNEQFF. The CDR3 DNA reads TGCGCCGGCAGCCTAAGTCAGGGGATCTACAATGAGCAGTTCTTC.

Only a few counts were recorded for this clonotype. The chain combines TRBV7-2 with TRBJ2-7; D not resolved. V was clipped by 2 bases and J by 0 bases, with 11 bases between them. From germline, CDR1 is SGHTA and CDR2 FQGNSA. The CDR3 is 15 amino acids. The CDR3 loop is CASSLHVGSSYEQYF. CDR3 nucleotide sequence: TGTGCCAGCAGCTTACATGTAGGGTCCTCCTACGAGCAGTACTTC.

The CDR3 is CASSFAGSGANVLTF. The CDR3 DNA reads as TGTGCCAGCAGTTTCGCTGGCTCTGGGGCCAACGTCCTGACTTTC. The V gene is TRBV28, the J gene TRBJ2-6; D uncertain. In germline, CDR1 is MDHEN, CDR2 SYDVKM. This CDR3 is built from 15 residues. The V gene lost 3 bases and the J gene lost 0 bases, with 6 bases spanning the gap.

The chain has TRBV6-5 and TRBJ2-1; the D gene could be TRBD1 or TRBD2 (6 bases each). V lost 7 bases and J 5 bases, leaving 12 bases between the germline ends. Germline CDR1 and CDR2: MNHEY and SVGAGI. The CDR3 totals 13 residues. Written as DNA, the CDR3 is TGTGCCAGCAAACGGGGGCCCAACAATGAGCAGTTCTTC. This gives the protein CASKRGPNNEQFF.